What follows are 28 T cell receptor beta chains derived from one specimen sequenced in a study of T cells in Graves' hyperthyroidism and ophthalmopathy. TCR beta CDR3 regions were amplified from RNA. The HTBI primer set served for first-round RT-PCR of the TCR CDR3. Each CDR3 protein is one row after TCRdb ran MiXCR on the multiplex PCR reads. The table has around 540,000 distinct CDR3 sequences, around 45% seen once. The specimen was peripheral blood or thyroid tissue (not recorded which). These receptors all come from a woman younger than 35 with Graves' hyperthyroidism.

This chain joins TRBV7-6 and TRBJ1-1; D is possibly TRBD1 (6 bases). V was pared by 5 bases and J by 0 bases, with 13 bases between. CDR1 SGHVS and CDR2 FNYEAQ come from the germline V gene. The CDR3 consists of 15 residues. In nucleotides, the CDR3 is TGTGCCAGCAGCCGGGGGGGCCAGTTGAACACTGAAGCTTTCTTT. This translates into CASSRGGQLNTEAFF.

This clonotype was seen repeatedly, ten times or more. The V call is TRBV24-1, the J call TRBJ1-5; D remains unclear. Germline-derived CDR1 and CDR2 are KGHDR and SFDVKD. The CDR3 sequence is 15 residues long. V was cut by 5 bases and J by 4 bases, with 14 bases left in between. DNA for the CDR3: TGTGCCACCAGTGGAACCGCATTGGGGAATCAGCCCCAGCATTTT. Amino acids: CATSGTALGNQPQHF.

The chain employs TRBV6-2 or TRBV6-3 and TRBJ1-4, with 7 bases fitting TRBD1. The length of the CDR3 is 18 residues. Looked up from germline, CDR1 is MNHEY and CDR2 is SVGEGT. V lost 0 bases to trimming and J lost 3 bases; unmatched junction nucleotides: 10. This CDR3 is CASSYSSTGIFANEKLFF. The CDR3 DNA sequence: TGTGCCAGCAGTTACTCGTCGACAGGGATATTTGCTAATGAAAAACTGTTTTTT.

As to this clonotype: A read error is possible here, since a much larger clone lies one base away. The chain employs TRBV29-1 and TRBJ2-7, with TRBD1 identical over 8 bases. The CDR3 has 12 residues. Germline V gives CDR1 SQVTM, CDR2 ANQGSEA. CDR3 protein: CSGGTDRVEQHF. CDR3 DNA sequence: TGCAGCGGGGGGACGGACAGGGTTGAGCAGCACTTC.

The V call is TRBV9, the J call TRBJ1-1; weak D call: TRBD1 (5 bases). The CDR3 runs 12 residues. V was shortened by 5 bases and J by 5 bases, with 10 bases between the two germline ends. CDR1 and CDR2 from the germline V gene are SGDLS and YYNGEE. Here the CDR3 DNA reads TGTGCCAGCAGAGGGGAGGGAACTGAAGCTTTCTTT. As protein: CASRGEGTEAFF. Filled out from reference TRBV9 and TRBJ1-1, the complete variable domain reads DSGVTQTPKHLITATGQRVTLRCSPRSGDLSVYWYQQSLDQGLQFLIQYYNGEERAKGNILERFSAQQFPDLHSELNLSSLELGDSALYFCASRGEGTEAFFGQGTRLTVV.

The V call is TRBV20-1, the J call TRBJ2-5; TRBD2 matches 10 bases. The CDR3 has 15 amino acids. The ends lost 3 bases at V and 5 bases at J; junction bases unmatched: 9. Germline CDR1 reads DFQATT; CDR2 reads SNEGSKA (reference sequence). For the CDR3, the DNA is TGCAGTGCTAGTGTCAGCGGGAGGGCCGGGGAGACCCAGTACTTC. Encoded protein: CSASVSGRAGETQYF.

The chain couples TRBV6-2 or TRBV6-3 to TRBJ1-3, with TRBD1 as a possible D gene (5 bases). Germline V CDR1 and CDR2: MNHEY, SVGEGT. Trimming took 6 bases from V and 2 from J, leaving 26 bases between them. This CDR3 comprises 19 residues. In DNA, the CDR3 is TGTGCCAGCAGCCCTTACCAAGTCGGGACCTCCGCTGCTGGAAACACCATATATTTT. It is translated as CASSPYQVGTSAAGNTIYF.

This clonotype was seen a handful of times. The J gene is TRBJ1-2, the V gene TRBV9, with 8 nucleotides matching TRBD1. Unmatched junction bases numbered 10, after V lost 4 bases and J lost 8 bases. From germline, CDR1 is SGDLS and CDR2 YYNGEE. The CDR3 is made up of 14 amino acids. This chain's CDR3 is CASSPLGQGEGYTF. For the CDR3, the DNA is TGTGCCAGCAGCCCACTAGGACAGGGTGAAGGCTACACCTTC.

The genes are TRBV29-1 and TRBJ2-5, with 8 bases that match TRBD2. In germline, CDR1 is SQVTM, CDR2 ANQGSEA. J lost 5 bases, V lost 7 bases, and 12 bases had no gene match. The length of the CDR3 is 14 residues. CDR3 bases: TGCAGCGCCAGGGATCGGGGGGGTTTGGAGACCCAGTACTTC. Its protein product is CSARDRGGLETQYF.

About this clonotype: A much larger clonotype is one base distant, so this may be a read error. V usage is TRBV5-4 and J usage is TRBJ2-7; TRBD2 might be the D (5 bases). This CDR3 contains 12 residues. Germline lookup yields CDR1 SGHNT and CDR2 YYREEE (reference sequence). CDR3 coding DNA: TGTGCCAGCGGCTTGTACGGGGATGAGCAGTACTTC. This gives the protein CASGLYGDEQYF.

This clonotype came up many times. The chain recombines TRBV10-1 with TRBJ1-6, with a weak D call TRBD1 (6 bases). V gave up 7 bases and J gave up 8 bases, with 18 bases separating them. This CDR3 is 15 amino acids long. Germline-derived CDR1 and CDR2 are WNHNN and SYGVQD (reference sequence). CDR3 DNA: TGCGCCAGCATGAGTACAGGGAGGGGAGATTCACCCCTCCACTTT. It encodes CASMSTGRGDSPLHF.

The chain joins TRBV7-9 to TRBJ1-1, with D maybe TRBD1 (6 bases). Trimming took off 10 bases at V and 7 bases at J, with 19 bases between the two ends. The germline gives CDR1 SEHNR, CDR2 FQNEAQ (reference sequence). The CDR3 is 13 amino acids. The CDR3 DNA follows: TGTGCCACCTCGCATACAGGGTTCGTTGAAGCTTTCTTT. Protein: CATSHTGFVEAFF.

The CDR3 loop is CASSMGGRKSRGYTF. As DNA, the CDR3 is TGTGCCAGTAGTATGGGAGGACGTAAGAGTCGGGGCTACACCTTC. The chain employs TRBV19 and TRBJ1-2, with no clear D. The CDR3 is made up of 15 amino acids. V was cut by 3 bases and J by 8 bases, with 19 bases left in between. Germline V lookup: CDR1 LNHDA, CDR2 SQIVND (reference sequence).

Here the CDR3 DNA reads TGTGCTAGTGGTCCCTACACCCATGGGAATCAGCCCCAGCATTTT. Amino acid sequence: CASGPYTHGNQPQHF. The V and J genes are TRBV12-3 or TRBV12-4 and TRBJ1-5; D is uncertain. CDR3 length: 15 residues.

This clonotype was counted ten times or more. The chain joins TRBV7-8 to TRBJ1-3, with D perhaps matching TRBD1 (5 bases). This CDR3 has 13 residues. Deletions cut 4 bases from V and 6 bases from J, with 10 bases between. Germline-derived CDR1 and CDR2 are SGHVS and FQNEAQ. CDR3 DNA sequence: TGTGCCAGCAGCTCACAGGAGGAAAACACCATATATTTT. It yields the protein CASSSQEENTIYF.

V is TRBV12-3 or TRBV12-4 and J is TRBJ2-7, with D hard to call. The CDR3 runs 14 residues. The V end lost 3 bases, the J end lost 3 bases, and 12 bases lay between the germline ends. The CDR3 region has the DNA TGTGCCAGCAGTTTTGTTGCCGAACACTACGAGCAGTACTTC. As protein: CASSFVAEHYEQYF.

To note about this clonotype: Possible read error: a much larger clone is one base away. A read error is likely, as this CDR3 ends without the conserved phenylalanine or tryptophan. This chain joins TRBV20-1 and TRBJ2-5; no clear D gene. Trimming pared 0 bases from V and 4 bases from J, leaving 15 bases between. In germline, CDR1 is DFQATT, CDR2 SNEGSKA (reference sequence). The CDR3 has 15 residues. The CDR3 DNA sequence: TGCAGTGCTAGAGATCGTCAGAGAACGGGAGAGACCCAGTACTTA. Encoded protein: CSARDRQRTGETQYL.

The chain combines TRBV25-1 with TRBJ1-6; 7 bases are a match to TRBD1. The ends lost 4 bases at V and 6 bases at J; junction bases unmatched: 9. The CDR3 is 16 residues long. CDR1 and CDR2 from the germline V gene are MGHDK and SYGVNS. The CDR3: CASSARERGRNSPLHF. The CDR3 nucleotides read TGTGCCAGCAGTGCTAGAGAGAGGGGGCGTAATTCACCCCTCCACTTT.

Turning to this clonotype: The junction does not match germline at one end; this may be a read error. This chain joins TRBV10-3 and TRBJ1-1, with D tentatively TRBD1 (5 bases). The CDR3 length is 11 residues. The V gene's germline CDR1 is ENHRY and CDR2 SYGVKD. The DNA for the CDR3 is TGTGCCACTCAGGCCAAGGGGACCCAAACCTTT. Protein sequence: CATQAKGTQTF.

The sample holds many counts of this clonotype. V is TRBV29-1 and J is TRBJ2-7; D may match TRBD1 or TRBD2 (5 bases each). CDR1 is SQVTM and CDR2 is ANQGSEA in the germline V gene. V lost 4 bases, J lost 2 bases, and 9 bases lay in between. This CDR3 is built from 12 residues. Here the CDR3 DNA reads TGCAGCGTTGTTGGGGACCCCTACGAGCAGTACTTC. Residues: CSVVGDPYEQYF.

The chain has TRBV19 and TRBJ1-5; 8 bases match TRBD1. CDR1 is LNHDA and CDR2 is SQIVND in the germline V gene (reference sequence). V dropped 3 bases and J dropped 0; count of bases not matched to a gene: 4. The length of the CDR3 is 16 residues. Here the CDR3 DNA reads TGTGCCAGTAGTATGTCAGGGGGCCGTAGCAATCAGCCCCAGCATTTT. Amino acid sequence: CASSMSGGRSNQPQHF.

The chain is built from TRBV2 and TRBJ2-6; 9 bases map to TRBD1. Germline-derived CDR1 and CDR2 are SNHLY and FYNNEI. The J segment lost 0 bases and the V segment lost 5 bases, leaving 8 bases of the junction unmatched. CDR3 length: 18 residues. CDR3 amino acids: CASSTTGTGLSGANVLTF. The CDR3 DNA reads TGTGCCAGCAGTACCACCGGGACAGGGCTCTCTGGGGCCAACGTCCTGACTTTC.

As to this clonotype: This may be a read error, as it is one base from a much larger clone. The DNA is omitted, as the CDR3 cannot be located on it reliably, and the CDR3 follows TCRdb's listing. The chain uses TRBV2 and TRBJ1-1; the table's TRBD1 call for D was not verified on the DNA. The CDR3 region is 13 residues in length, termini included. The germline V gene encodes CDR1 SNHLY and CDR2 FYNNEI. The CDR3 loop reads CASSEVVGQGAVF.

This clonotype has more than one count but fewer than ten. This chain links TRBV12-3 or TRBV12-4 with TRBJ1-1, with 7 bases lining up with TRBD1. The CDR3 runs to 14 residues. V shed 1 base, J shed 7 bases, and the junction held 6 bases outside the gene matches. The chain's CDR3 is CASSLGGGGGEAFF. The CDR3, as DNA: TGTGCCAGCAGTTTAGGCGGAGGGGGCGGTGAAGCTTTCTTT.

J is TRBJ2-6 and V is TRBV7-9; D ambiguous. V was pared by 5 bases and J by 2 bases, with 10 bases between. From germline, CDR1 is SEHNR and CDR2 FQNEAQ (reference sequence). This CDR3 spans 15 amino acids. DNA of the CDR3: TGTGCCAGCAGCCAAGATTGGGCTGGGGCCAACGTCCTGACTTTC. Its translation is CASSQDWAGANVLTF.

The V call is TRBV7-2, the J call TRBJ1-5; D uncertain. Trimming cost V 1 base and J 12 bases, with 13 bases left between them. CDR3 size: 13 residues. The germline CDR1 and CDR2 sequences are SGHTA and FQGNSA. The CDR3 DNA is TGTGCCAGCAGCTTAGGGGGAGGGTGGGGCCAGCATTTT. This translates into CASSLGGGWGQHF.

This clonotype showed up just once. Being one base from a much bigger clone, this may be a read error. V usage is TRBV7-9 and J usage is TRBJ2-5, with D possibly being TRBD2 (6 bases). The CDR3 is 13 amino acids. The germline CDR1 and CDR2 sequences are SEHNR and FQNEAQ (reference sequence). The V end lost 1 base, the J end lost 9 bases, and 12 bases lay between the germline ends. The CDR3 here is CASSLEQWEAQYF. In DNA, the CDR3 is TGTGCCAGCAGCTTAGAACAGTGGGAGGCCCAGTACTTC.

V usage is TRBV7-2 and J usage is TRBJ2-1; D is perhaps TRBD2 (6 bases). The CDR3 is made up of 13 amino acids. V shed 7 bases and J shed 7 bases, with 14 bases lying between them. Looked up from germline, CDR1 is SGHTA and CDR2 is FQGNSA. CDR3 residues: CASTLGTLNEQFF. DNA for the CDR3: TGTGCCAGCACCCTTGGGACTCTTAATGAGCAGTTCTTC.